The 9 T cell receptor beta chains reported below all come from one sample, sequenced in a study of spatial heterogeneity in lung cancer. Time point defined: sample taken at primary tumor resection. Frozen PBMC, nontumor lung or tumor provided whole RNA, which was sequenced unsorted. A single record per CDR3 protein comes from TCRdb applying MiXCR to the 5' RACE reads. The sample consists of tens of thousands of distinct CDR3 sequences, about 20% of them appearing once. Sequencing used PBMCs, obtained at surgery. Receptors were obtained from a male donor with early-stage non-small cell lung cancer.

CDR3 nucleotide sequence: TGTGCCACCACATGGGACAGGGGCTTCTACGAGCAGTACTTC. The encoded protein is CATTWDRGFYEQYF. The chain couples TRBV10-3 to TRBJ2-7; 10 bases fit TRBD1. Per the germline V gene, CDR1 is ENHRY and CDR2 is SYGVKD. The J segment lost 3 bases and the V segment lost 10 bases, leaving 9 bases of the junction unmatched. The CDR3 runs to 14 residues.

The V and J genes are TRBV6-2 or TRBV6-3 and TRBJ2-2; D unresolved. Germline CDR1 and CDR2: MNHEY and SVGEGT. This CDR3 spans 11 amino acids. The V end was cut by 8 bases, the J end by 6 bases, with 7 bases between. CDR3 coding DNA: TGTGCCAGCCGCCGAGCCGGGGAGCTGTTTTTT. Its protein product is CASRRAGELFF.

This clonotype has only one observation. V gene TRBV7-9 combines with J gene TRBJ1-2; perhaps TRBD1 as D (5 bases). Trimming cost V 6 bases and J 6 bases, with 14 bases left between them. Germline V gene lookup returns CDR1 SEHNR and CDR2 FQNEAQ (reference sequence). The length of the CDR3 is 13 residues. The CDR3 reads CASSPPTGDGYTF. The DNA of the CDR3 is TGTGCCAGCAGTCCCCCCACAGGAGATGGCTACACCTTC.

Only a few counts were recorded for this clonotype. One end of the junction does not line up with germline, which may come from a read error. The rearrangement joins TRBV12-3 or TRBV12-4 to TRBJ2-7, with 10 bases aligning to TRBD1. There are 12 residues in the CDR3. CDR3 DNA sequence: TGTGCCAGCAGTTACTCCGGGACAGGGGTGGACTTC. This translates into CASSYSGTGVDF.

The table lists this clonotype with many counts. The chain couples TRBV9 to TRBJ2-7, with D tentatively TRBD1 (5 bases). The CDR3 is made up of 14 amino acids. Germline-derived CDR1 and CDR2 are SGDLS and YYNGEE. The V end lost 3 bases, the J end lost 5 bases, and 15 bases lay between the germline ends. CDR3 in amino acids: CASSGVRGRDEQYF. CDR3 bases: TGTGCCAGCAGCGGGGTTAGGGGAAGGGACGAGCAGTACTTC.

The chain employs TRBV29-1 and TRBJ2-3; no clear D. V was pared by 7 bases and J by 1 base, with 15 bases between. The CDR3 consists of 14 residues. Per germline, CDR1 SQVTM and CDR2 ANQGSEA. CDR3: CSASRLTRTDTQYF. As DNA, the CDR3 is TGCAGCGCATCCAGGCTCACCCGCACAGATACGCAGTATTTT.

The chain joins TRBV5-1 to TRBJ1-1, with 10 bases matching TRBD1. The CDR3 has 15 residues. The germline V gene encodes CDR1 SGHRS and CDR2 YFSETQ. J was trimmed by 6 bases and V by 2 bases; bases with no gene match: 7. The CDR3 is CASSLGTGETAEAFF. As DNA, the CDR3 is TGCGCCAGCAGCTTAGGGACAGGGGAGACGGCTGAAGCTTTCTTT.

This clonotype was found many times. The rearrangement joins TRBV5-1 to TRBJ2-3; tentative D call: TRBD1 (6 bases). V shed 0 bases and J shed 2 bases, with 13 bases lying between them. Germline V lookup: CDR1 SGHRS, CDR2 YFSETQ. The CDR3 has 16 amino acids. The CDR3 loop is CASSLGLDRFTDTQYF. The CDR3 coding sequence is TGCGCCAGCAGCTTGGGACTGGACAGATTCACAGATACGCAGTATTTT.

This clonotype was seen repeatedly, ten times or more. The J gene is TRBJ2-7, the V gene TRBV20-1; possibly TRBD2 for D (5 bases). Germline V lookup: CDR1 DFQATT, CDR2 SNEGSKA (reference sequence). This CDR3 contains 15 residues. V was trimmed by 5 bases and J by 6 bases, leaving 23 bases between them. The chain's CDR3 is CSASPSGKGFSEQYF. For the CDR3, the DNA is TGCAGTGCTTCCCCTTCCGGGAAAGGATTCTCCGAGCAGTACTTC.